The T cell receptor beta chain described here comes from a study of response to subunit inactivated influenza vaccine. Findings and caveats of the study: Every seasonal influenza vaccination brings in few new T cells, the authors suggested.

The sample holds a few counts of this clonotype. Antigen specificity is unknown. TCRdb re-analysed the RT-PCR reads in MiXCR, keeping a single row per CDR3 protein. The data show hundreds of thousands of distinct CDR3 sequences, roughly 10% seen once. The same sample was also used in a study of T cells expressing NK-cell markers. That paper adds: As the method of synthesis, 5'RACE template switching with UMIs yielded TCR beta cDNA. The share of CD8+ T cells held by dominant NKG2C+ clonotypes was roughly 1.0-8% in roughly 6 donors.

The material sequenced was PBMCs from blood, taken on the day of vaccination. The origin of this receptor is a man over 45 who received an inactivated influenza vaccine.

The chain's CDR3 is CSARDSGYNEQFF. CDR3 DNA: TGCAGTGCTAGGGACAGTGGCTACAATGAGCAGTTCTTC. The chain has TRBV20-1 and TRBJ2-1, with a weak D call TRBD1 (6 bases). The germline V gene has CDR1 DFQATT and CDR2 SNEGSKA (reference sequence). V was clipped by 3 bases and J by 3 bases, with 9 bases between them. The CDR3 covers 13 residues.